This T cell receptor (beta chain) was retrieved from a study of shared clonotypes between healthy human individuals. V was pared by 6 bases and J by 6 bases, with 18 bases between. Germline V gene lookup returns CDR1 LNHDA and CDR2 SQIVND (reference sequence). This CDR3 spans 15 amino acids. The table came from immunoSEQ multiplex PCR; TCRdb's copy has only in-frame clones and leaves some out. The profile shows approximately 87,000 clones, under 65% of them singletons. The sample was memory CD8+ T cells sorted from blood. The sample's subset: CD45RO+ cells pooled with CCR7-negative TemRA cells. The chain joins TRBV19 to TRBJ2-1; possibly TRBD2 for D (6 bases). The TCR originated in a man aged 25 to 40 in good health. The CDR3 DNA follows: TGTGCCAGTAGCCCTCGGGAGCTTTTTTCCAATGAGCAGTTCTTC. The encoded protein is CASSPRELFSNEQFF.